Listed below are T cell receptor beta chains from one sample, sequenced in a study of blood T cells in healthy people across ages. TCRdb reprocessed the 5' RACE reads with MiXCR, giving one entry per CDR3 protein. The sample lists fewer than 700,000 distinct CDR3 sequences; approximately 40% were seen once. Sequencing input: blood. The receptors derive from a man older than 75 in good health. Each CDR3 is given with its conserved first and last residue. A D gene is named only where the DNA matches it firmly. Size tells how often a clone was seen (once, few, many) or the class of an expanded clone, and some rows leave it out.

j_gene: TRBJ2-1
d_gene: TRBD1
v_gene: TRBV6-1
abundance: .
CDR3aa: CASSRDRNEQFF
CDR3nt: TGTGCCAGCAGTAGGGACAGAAATGAGCAGTTCTTC

j_gene: TRBJ2-5
d_gene: TRBD2
v_gene: TRBV5-6
abundance: .
CDR3aa: CASSPREEGVQETQYF
CDR3nt: TGTGCCAGCAGCCCGCGGGAGGAGGGAGTGCAAGAGACCCAGTACTTC

j_gene: TRBJ2-1
d_gene: TRBD2
v_gene: TRBV13
abundance: .
CDR3aa: CASSLRSGGLPSYNELYF
CDR3nt: TGTGCCAGCAGCTTAAGGAGCGGGGGCCTTCCATCCTACAATGAGCTGTACTTC

j_gene: TRBJ1-1
d_gene: .
v_gene: TRBV29-1
abundance: few
CDR3aa: CSVGSGAENTEAFF
CDR3nt: TGCAGCGTTGGGTCTGGGGCGGAGAACACTGAAGCTTTCTTT

j_gene: TRBJ2-1
d_gene: .
v_gene: TRBV28
abundance: .
CDR3aa: CASSFLRLEQFF
CDR3nt: TGTGCCAGCAGTTTCCTCAGACTAGAGCAGTTCTTC

j_gene: TRBJ2-1
d_gene: TRBD1
v_gene: TRBV15
abundance: .
CDR3aa: CATLPGQGLGQFF
CDR3nt: TGTGCCACCTTACCGGGACAGGGTTTGGGGCAGTTCTTC

j_gene: TRBJ2-5
d_gene: .
v_gene: TRBV14
abundance: few
CDR3aa: CASSQADRRKTQYF
CDR3nt: TGTGCCAGCAGCCAAGCAGACCGGCGGAAGACCCAGTACTTC

j_gene: TRBJ2-6
d_gene: .
v_gene: TRBV5-1
abundance: few
CDR3aa: CASSPTVSTGANVLTF
CDR3nt: TGCGCCAGCAGCCCAACAGTCTCTACTGGGGCCAACGTCCTGACTTTC

j_gene: TRBJ2-1
d_gene: TRBD2
v_gene: TRBV18
abundance: .
CDR3aa: CTSSPEGGGPQFF
CDR3nt: TGTACCAGCTCACCAGAGGGCGGGGGGCCGCAGTTCTTC

j_gene: TRBJ1-2
d_gene: TRBD1
v_gene: TRBV12-3/TRBV12-4
abundance: .
CDR3aa: CAGSWDRGNYGYTF
CDR3nt: TGTGCCGGCAGTTGGGACAGGGGAAACTATGGCTACACCTTC

j_gene: TRBJ1-1
d_gene: .
v_gene: TRBV4-3
abundance: few
CDR3aa: CASSQADRNTEAFF
CDR3nt: TGCGCCAGCAGCCAAGCCGACAGGAACACTGAAGCTTTCTTT

j_gene: TRBJ2-5
d_gene: TRBD2
v_gene: TRBV3-1
abundance: few
CDR3aa: CASSHRTSGREETQYF
CDR3nt: TGTGCCAGCAGCCATAGGACTAGCGGGAGGGAAGAGACCCAGTACTTC

j_gene: TRBJ2-3
d_gene: TRBD2
v_gene: TRBV20-1
abundance: .
CDR3aa: CSARGLAGVVRTDTQYF
CDR3nt: TGCAGTGCCCGGGGACTAGCGGGAGTTGTTAGGACAGATACGCAGTATTTT

j_gene: TRBJ2-7
d_gene: TRBD1
v_gene: TRBV19
abundance: .
CDR3aa: CASSIPGGESYEQYF
CDR3nt: TGTGCCAGTAGTATCCCAGGGGGCGAGTCTTACGAGCAGTACTTC

j_gene: TRBJ2-7
d_gene: .
v_gene: TRBV6-1
abundance: .
CDR3aa: CASSAVKSRRVYEQYF
CDR3nt: TGTGCCAGCAGTGCCGTCAAGAGTCGGAGGGTATACGAGCAGTACTTC

j_gene: TRBJ2-5
d_gene: TRBD2
v_gene: TRBV7-2
abundance: .
CDR3aa: CASSSWVTSGRAQETQYF
CDR3nt: TGTGCCAGCAGCTCCTGGGTCACTAGCGGGAGGGCCCAAGAGACCCAGTACTTC

j_gene: TRBJ1-1
d_gene: .
v_gene: TRBV20-1
abundance: .
CDR3aa: CSAREGGINTEAFF
CDR3nt: TGCAGTGCTAGAGAGGGGGGGATCAACACTGAAGCTTTCTTT

j_gene: TRBJ2-7
d_gene: TRBD2
v_gene: TRBV29-1
abundance: once
CDR3aa: CSVEPRRASGSSYNEQYF
CDR3nt: TGCAGCGTTGAACCCCGAAGGGCTAGCGGGAGCTCCTACAATGAGCAGTACTTC

j_gene: TRBJ2-5
d_gene: TRBD2
v_gene: TRBV29-1
abundance: .
CDR3aa: CGGTGTSGGGLRSETQYF
CDR3nt: TGCGGCGGTACCGGGACTAGCGGGGGAGGTCTTCGTTCAGAGACCCAGTACTTC

j_gene: TRBJ2-5
d_gene: .
v_gene: TRBV12-3/TRBV12-4
abundance: few
CDR3aa: CASSPQGGLKTQYF
CDR3nt: TGTGCCAGCAGTCCACAGGGTGGCCTGAAGACCCAGTACTTC

j_gene: TRBJ1-5
d_gene: .
v_gene: TRBV7-6
abundance: few
CDR3aa: CASSLNRDQPQHF
CDR3nt: TGTGCCAGCAGCTTAAACAGGGATCAGCCCCAGCATTTT

j_gene: TRBJ1-1
d_gene: .
v_gene: TRBV20-1
abundance: few
CDR3aa: CSARATEAFF
CDR3nt: TGCAGTGCTAGAGCCACTGAAGCTTTCTTT

j_gene: TRBJ2-3
d_gene: .
v_gene: TRBV20-1
abundance: few
CDR3aa: CSAPGPASTDTQYF
CDR3nt: TGCAGTGCCCCGGGACCGGCAAGCACAGATACGCAGTATTTT

j_gene: TRBJ2-1
d_gene: .
v_gene: TRBV20-1
abundance: .
CDR3aa: CSARDLWVLQGGENEQFF
CDR3nt: TGCAGTGCTAGAGACTTGTGGGTGTTACAGGGAGGGGAAAATGAGCAGTTCTTC

j_gene: TRBJ2-2
d_gene: .
v_gene: TRBV6-5
abundance: .
CDR3aa: CASSYGLAGGELFF
CDR3nt: TGTGCCAGCAGTTATGGGCTAGCTGGCGGGGAGCTGTTTTTT

j_gene: TRBJ1-2
d_gene: .
v_gene: TRBV9
abundance: few
CDR3aa: CASSVATGHGYTF
CDR3nt: TGTGCCAGCAGCGTAGCTACGGGGCATGGCTACACCTTC

j_gene: TRBJ2-7
d_gene: TRBD1
v_gene: TRBV20-1
abundance: few
CDR3aa: CSASGGQGYEQYF
CDR3nt: TGCAGTGCTAGCGGGGGACAGGGATACGAGCAGTACTTC

j_gene: TRBJ2-7
d_gene: TRBD1
v_gene: TRBV6-5
abundance: .
CDR3aa: CASRRVGTGLSYEQYF
CDR3nt: TGTGCCAGCAGAAGAGTAGGGACAGGGCTCTCCTACGAGCAGTACTTC

j_gene: TRBJ1-4
d_gene: .
v_gene: TRBV27
abundance: .
CDR3aa: CASSVLAGASNEKLFF
CDR3nt: TGTGCCAGCAGTGTGCTCGCGGGGGCCTCGAATGAAAAACTGTTTTTT

j_gene: TRBJ2-5
d_gene: TRBD1
v_gene: TRBV7-3
abundance: .
CDR3aa: CASSPTGQGANERYF
CDR3nt: TGTGCCAGCAGCCCAACAGGACAGGGGGCGAATGAGCGGTACTTC

j_gene: TRBJ2-4
d_gene: .
v_gene: TRBV20-1
abundance: few
CDR3aa: CSAPHSTGAKNIQYF
CDR3nt: TGCAGTGCTCCTCATAGTACCGGGGCCAAAAACATTCAGTACTTC

j_gene: TRBJ2-5
d_gene: TRBD2
v_gene: TRBV3-1
abundance: few
CDR3aa: CASSQELAGIQETQYF
CDR3nt: TGTGCCAGCAGCCAAGAACTAGCGGGGATACAAGAGACCCAGTACTTC

j_gene: TRBJ2-7
d_gene: .
v_gene: TRBV20-1
abundance: few
CDR3aa: CSAVFQGRGYEQYF
CDR3nt: TGCAGTGCAGTTTTCCAGGGAAGAGGCTACGAGCAGTACTTC

j_gene: TRBJ2-1
d_gene: TRBD2
v_gene: TRBV7-3
abundance: once
CDR3aa: CASSLGTSTLGEQFF
CDR3nt: TGTGCCAGCAGCTTAGGGACTAGCACGTTGGGTGAGCAGTTCTTC

j_gene: TRBJ2-3
d_gene: .
v_gene: TRBV3-1
abundance: .
CDR3aa: CASSLAAGWSTDTQYF
CDR3nt: TGTGCCAGCAGCCTAGCGGCGGGTTGGAGCACAGATACGCAGTATTTT

j_gene: TRBJ2-5
d_gene: TRBD2
v_gene: TRBV18
abundance: .
CDR3aa: CASSPPSGAVQETQYF
CDR3nt: TGTGCCAGTTCACCACCTAGCGGGGCGGTACAAGAGACCCAGTACTTC

j_gene: TRBJ2-4
d_gene: .
v_gene: TRBV6-2/TRBV6-3
abundance: .
CDR3aa: CASGLAKDIQYF
CDR3nt: TGTGCCAGCGGGTTAGCCAAAGACATTCAGTACTTC

j_gene: TRBJ2-2
d_gene: .
v_gene: TRBV5-1
abundance: .
CDR3aa: CASSLSQGNTGELFF
CDR3nt: TGCGCCAGCAGCTTGTCCCAGGGGAACACCGGGGAGCTGTTTTTT

j_gene: TRBJ2-6
d_gene: TRBD1
v_gene: TRBV6-2/TRBV6-3
abundance: few
CDR3aa: CASSQTGFGANVLTF
CDR3nt: TGTGCCAGCAGTCAGACAGGGTTCGGGGCCAACGTCCTGACTTTC

j_gene: TRBJ2-5
d_gene: .
v_gene: TRBV10-3
abundance: once
CDR3aa: CAISELTQETQYF
CDR3nt: TGTGCCATCAGTGAACTAACTCAAGAGACCCAGTACTTC

j_gene: TRBJ2-1
d_gene: TRBD2
v_gene: TRBV4-3
abundance: few
CDR3aa: CASSQTAGVEEQFF
CDR3nt: TGCGCCAGCAGCCAGACTGCGGGAGTTGAAGAGCAGTTCTTC

j_gene: TRBJ2-5
d_gene: TRBD2
v_gene: TRBV20-1
abundance: .
CDR3aa: CSARAPGSGRVNEQYF
CDR3nt: TGCAGTGCTAGAGCCCCTGGAAGCGGGAGGGTAAATGAGCAGTACTTC

j_gene: TRBJ2-7
d_gene: .
v_gene: TRBV6-5
abundance: few
CDR3aa: CASSYSNRASGEQYF
CDR3nt: TGTGCCAGCAGTTATTCAAACAGGGCCTCGGGCGAGCAGTACTTC

j_gene: TRBJ2-3
d_gene: .
v_gene: TRBV7-8
abundance: .
CDR3aa: CASSIVVADTQYF
CDR3nt: TGTGCCAGCAGCATAGTAGTTGCGGATACGCAGTATTTT